The rows below give T cell receptor beta chains drawn from one sample of a study of cytomegalovirus exposure and HLA in healthy donors. This table comes from immunoSEQ multiplex PCR, and its TCRdb copy is limited to in-frame clones, with some not included. The sample consists of around 140,000 clones, approximately 70% of them appearing once. The sequencing input was PBMCs. These receptors came from a woman in her sixties in good health and CMV-seropositive. Each CDR3 is given with its conserved first and last residue. The D gene is left open where the match is weak. Rows give clone size only sometimes, using once, few, many, or a class for an expanded clone.

clone_size | d_call | j_call | v_call | cdr3_aa | cdr3_nt
. | . | TRBJ1-3 | TRBV18 | CASSPPGAPGNTIYF | TGTGCCAGCTCACCGCCAGGGGCGCCTGGAAACACCATATATTTT
. | . | TRBJ2-6 | TRBV27 | CASRTASGANVLTF | TGTGCCAGCAGGACAGCCTCTGGGGCCAACGTCCTGACTTTC
. | . | TRBJ1-2 | TRBV20-1 | CSAPPVYTF | TGCAGTGCCCCTCCGGTGTACACCTTC
. | . | TRBJ1-5 | TRBV28 | CASSLMRGQPQHF | TGTGCCAGCAGTTTAATGAGGGGGCAGCCCCAGCATTTT
once | . | TRBJ2-7 | TRBV19 | CASSIGPVYEQYF | TGTGCCAGTAGTATAGGCCCGGTATACGAGCAGTACTTC
. | TRBD2 | TRBJ2-2 | TRBV4-1 | CASSQGYTSGNNFANTGELFF | TGCGCCAGCAGCCAAGGGTATACTAGCGGGAACAATTTTGCGAACACCGGGGAGCTGTTTTTT
. | TRBD2 | TRBJ2-5 | TRBV2 | CASNLGLAGGGETQYF | TGTGCCAGCAACCTGGGACTAGCGGGAGGTGGAGAGACCCAGTACTTC
. | . | TRBJ1-5 | TRBV7-9 | CASSFNAVQPQHF | TGTGCCAGCAGCTTCAACGCGGTTCAGCCCCAGCATTTT
. | . | TRBJ2-1 | TRBV27 | CASSTVGQYNEQFF | TGTGCCAGCAGCACAGTCGGACAATACAATGAGCAGTTCTTC
. | . | TRBJ2-3 | TRBV2 | CASSATKDTQYF | TGTGCCAGCAGCGCGACTAAGGATACGCAGTATTTT
. | . | TRBJ2-7 | TRBV28 | CASSLGRYEQYF | TGTGCCAGCAGTTTAGGGAGGTACGAGCAGTACTTC
. | . | TRBJ1-1 | TRBV9 | CASSVDRFTEAFF | TGTGCCAGCAGCGTAGATCGGTTCACTGAAGCTTTCTTT
. | TRBD1 | TRBJ2-3 | TRBV5-1 | CASSLAGQGVTDTQYF | TGCGCCAGCAGCTTGGCCGGACAGGGGGTTACAGATACGCAGTATTTT
. | . | TRBJ1-2 | TRBV28 | CASSFGGVGGNGYTF | TGTGCCAGCAGTTTTGGGGGGGTCGGAGGGAATGGCTACACCTTC
. | TRBD2 | TRBJ2-7 | TRBV7-2 | CASSLGLAVTF | TGTGCCAGCAGCTTAGGTCTAGCGGTTACCTTC
. | TRBD1 | TRBJ2-7 | TRBV5-4 | CASSSGQGYYEQYF | TGTGCCAGCAGCTCGGGACAGGGGTACTACGAGCAGTACTTC
. | . | TRBJ2-1 | TRBV7-3 | CASSSGAGQNEQFF | TGTGCCAGCAGCTCCGGCGCGGGGCAAAATGAGCAGTTCTTC
. | . | TRBJ2-7 | TRBV4-2 | CASSQSDTSYEQYF | TGTGCCAGCAGCCAGTCGGACACGTCCTACGAGCAGTACTTC
. | TRBD2 | TRBJ2-5 | TRBV7-9 | CASSLAPSGVQETQYF | TGTGCCAGCAGCTTAGCGCCTAGCGGGGTACAAGAGACCCAGTACTTC
. | TRBD1 | TRBJ1-2 | TRBV5-6 | CASSSPRDSIGYTF | TGTGCCAGCAGCTCGCCCCGGGACAGTATTGGCTACACCTTC
once | . | TRBJ1-2 | TRBV29-1 | CSVEGEGTTYYGYTF | TGCAGCGTTGAAGGAGAGGGGACTACGTATTATGGCTACACCTTC
. | TRBD1 | TRBJ2-7 | TRBV5-1 | CASSSTGGFYEQYF | TGCGCCAGCAGCTCGACAGGGGGCTTCTACGAGCAGTACTTC
. | TRBD2 | TRBJ2-1 | TRBV5-1 | CASRGDYYNEQFF | TGCGCCAGCAGGGGGGACTACTACAATGAGCAGTTCTTC
. | TRBD2 | TRBJ2-7 | TRBV4-2 | CASSQDLGLAGFAYEQYF | TGTGCCAGCAGCCAAGATCTGGGACTAGCGGGATTCGCCTACGAGCAGTACTTC
. | TRBD1 | TRBJ1-1 | TRBV18 | CASSADRGWAFF | TGTGCCAGCTCAGCGGACAGGGGGTGGGCTTTCTTT
. | . | TRBJ2-1 | TRBV9 | CASSVGPDPRTSNEQFF | TGTGCCAGCAGCGTTGGTCCTGATCCCCGAACCAGCAATGAGCAGTTCTTC
. | . | TRBJ1-1 | TRBV2 | CASSERGSTEAFF | TGTGCCAGCAGTGAGAGGGGGAGCACTGAAGCTTTCTTT
. | . | TRBJ2-6 | TRBV19 | CASSIRFRDGANVLTF | TGTGCCAGTAGTATCCGGTTTCGGGATGGGGCCAACGTCCTGACTTTC